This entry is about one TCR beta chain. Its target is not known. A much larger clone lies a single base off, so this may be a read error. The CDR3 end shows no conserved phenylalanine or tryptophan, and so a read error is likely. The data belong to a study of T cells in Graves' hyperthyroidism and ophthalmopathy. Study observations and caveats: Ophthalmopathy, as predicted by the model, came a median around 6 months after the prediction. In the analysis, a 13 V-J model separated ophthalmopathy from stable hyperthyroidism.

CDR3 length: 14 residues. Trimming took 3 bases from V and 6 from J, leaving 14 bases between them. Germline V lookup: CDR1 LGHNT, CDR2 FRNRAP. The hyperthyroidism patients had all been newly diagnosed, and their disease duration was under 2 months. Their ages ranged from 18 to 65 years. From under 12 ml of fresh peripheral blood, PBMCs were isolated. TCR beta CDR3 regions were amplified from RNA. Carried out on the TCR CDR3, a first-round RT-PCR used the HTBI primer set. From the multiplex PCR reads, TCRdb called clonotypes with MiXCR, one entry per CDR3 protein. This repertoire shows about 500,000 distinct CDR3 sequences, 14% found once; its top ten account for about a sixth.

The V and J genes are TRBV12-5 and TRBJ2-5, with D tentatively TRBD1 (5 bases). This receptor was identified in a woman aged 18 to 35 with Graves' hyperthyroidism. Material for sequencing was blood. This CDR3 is CASGLVGPYKTQYS. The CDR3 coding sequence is TGTGCTAGTGGTTTAGTGGGGCCCTACAAGACCCAGTACTCC.